This T cell receptor beta chain was found in a study of T cells after yellow fever vaccination. Points from the study as a whole: After the booster, over 95% of CD4 and approximately 87% of CD8 primary-response clones were re-detected. A secondary response was less intense yet reached its peak sooner, at day 5 versus 15. Sorted repertoires could include abundant contaminating clonotypes from bulk cells.

This clonotype was counted a few times. What it recognizes is unknown. The V gene end was trimmed by 6 bases and the J gene end by 8 bases; junction bases not matched to a gene: 11. The CDR3 totals 15 residues. The V gene's germline CDR1 is LGHDT and CDR2 YNNKEL (reference sequence). In making TCR cDNA, 5'RACE template switching added a universal primer site and UMIs to it. Using its own MiXCR run on the 5' RACE reads, TCRdb lists one record per CDR3 protein. Here the sample spans 300,000 to 400,000 distinct CDR3 sequences, roughly 10% being singletons. This TCR came from a man younger than 35 who received the YFV17D yellow fever vaccine. Source: CD4+ T cells sorted from PBMCs, taken 45 days after the yellow fever booster vaccination. The gene calls are TRBV3-1 and TRBJ2-1; 9 nucleotides line up with TRBD1. CDR3 coding DNA: TGTGCCAGCAGATACGGGACAGGGAATGACGATGAGCAGTTCTTC. This translates into CASRYGTGNDDEQFF.